This entry is about one TCR beta chain. Its binding antigen is unknown. The input lacks base qualities; no much larger clone sits a single base away. The CDR3 goes from the cysteine to the phenylalanine over 17 residues. Only the CDR3 DNA stays, 51 bases, in frame from base 1. V is pruned by 5 bases and J by 2 bases, leaving 8 bases of the junction without a gene match. CDR1 and CDR2, per the germline V gene, are SGHRS and YFSETQ. TCRbeta CDR3 regions were amplified from genomic DNA by means of the immunoSEQ Assay, a bias-controlled multiplex PCR. As for the original processing: Within the assay, amplification of reference gene primers was used to estimate how many nucleated cells each sample contained. To quantify the absolute abundance of each unique TCRbeta CDR3 rearrangement, sequence reads were collapsed and filtered. For each sample, productive Simpson clonality was calculated by taking the square root of Simpson's diversity index across productive rearrangements. Entries here come from immuneACCESS through TCRdb and include only in-frame sequences with V and J called. Some clones fail to appear in such tables; in the studies checked, an unresolved V gene covers under half of the shortfall, and the cause of the remainder is unknown. The V and J calls and clone size were taken over from that table, and D and trimming were inferred from the DNA. The sample table lists over 200,000 clones, roughly 88% of them with a count of one. Clones ranked in the top ten supply around 3.8% of the sample.

This entry belongs to a study of blood T cell repertoires in COVID-19 (dated by TCRdb to the early 2020s). Looking at the study overall: The collaborator samples originated in the United States, Italy and Spain and spanned the acute and convalescent phases of COVID-19. The sample metadata nearly always contained a de-identified subject ID, COVID-19 status, age in years and sex. Samples were obtained from the ongoing ImmuneRACE study (first 160 participants) and from about 1,300 subjects provided by 6 global collaborators. Where available, HLA class I and class II types were obtained from metadata supplied by the sample provider rather than from assay-based typing. The material from the prospective study consisted of cDNA or gDNA derived from T cells, B-cell-depleted T cells, or PBMCs. The dataset comprised deeply sampled blood TCRbeta repertoires from subjects exposed to, actively infected with, or recovered from COVID-19. The repertoires were released in a freely available public database intended as a resource for research on the immune response to SARS-CoV-2. Findings and caveats that apply to the study as a whole: Clinical and demographic metadata were provided uncurated, with the amount varying by source and participant.

Participants in the prospective study were enrolled through a virtual design, were aged roughly 18 to 100 years, and lived in 20 to 30 United States geographic areas. Cohort assignment in the prospective study relied on participant-reported clinical history from a screening survey and a study questionnaire. Exposed participants were defined as having been in contact with someone with a PCR-confirmed or clinician-diagnosed COVID-19 case within 2 weeks of study entry. In the prospective study, whole blood, serum and a nasopharyngeal or oropharyngeal swab were collected from each participant by mobile phlebotomists. Participants in the prospective study had the option to provide additional blood draws and questionnaires over a roughly two-month period. Before DNA extraction, prospective study blood samples were shipped either frozen or at room temperature.

The V and J segments used are TRBV5-1 and TRBJ2-3, with 13 bases aligning to TRBD2. Material for sequencing was PBMCs or T cells enriched from blood (not recorded which). The sequence came from a woman aged 25-40 years who had been exposed to COVID-19. The CDR3 reads as follows: CASSPVTSGRATDTQYF. The bases are TGCGCCAGCAGTCCCGTCACTAGCGGGAGGGCCACAGATACGCAGTATTTT.